This T cell receptor beta chain comes out of a study of CD8+CD57+ T cells in acquired aplastic anemia. Study information: DNA recovered from sorted CD4+ and CD8+ cells had a mean of about 3.5 ug.

Genomic DNA templated the TCR beta VDJ and CDR3 profiling. From the reads, TCRdb called clonotypes with MiXCR, one entry per CDR3 protein. The table lists about 58,000 distinct CDR3 sequences, around 50% of them singletons. Study results and limitations: Approximately 30 was the count of CD8+ CDR3 sequences that patients shared with controls. CD8+ Simpson's diversity in patients was not significantly different from that in controls.

Patients picked for sequencing had shown CD8+CD57+ cell expansion detected by flow cytometry. Each patient gave a blood sample that was collected before any therapy had been received. Of note for this clonotype: As yet, its antigen is unknown. The CDR3 carries no conserved terminal phenylalanine or tryptophan, so it likely arises from a read error.

V was pared by 4 bases and J by 2 bases, with 4 bases between. Germline CDR1 MGHDK, CDR2 SYGVNS. This CDR3 is 12 amino acids long. The sequenced material came from sorted CD4+, CD8+, or CD8+CD57+ T cells (not recorded which) from PBMCs. The source of this sequence is a human donor with aplastic anemia. V usage is TRBV25-1 and J usage is TRBJ2-3; D uncertain. This CDR3 reads CASSVSTDTQYL. The CDR3 DNA follows: TGTGCCAGCAGTGTCTCCACAGATACGCAGTATCTT.